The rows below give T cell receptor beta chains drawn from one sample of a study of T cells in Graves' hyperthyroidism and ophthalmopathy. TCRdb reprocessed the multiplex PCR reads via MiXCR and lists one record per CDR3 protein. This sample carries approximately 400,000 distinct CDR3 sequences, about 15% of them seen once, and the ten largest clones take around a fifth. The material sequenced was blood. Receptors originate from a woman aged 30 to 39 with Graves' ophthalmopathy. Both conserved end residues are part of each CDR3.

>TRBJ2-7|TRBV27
CASSFVTSGVYEQYF
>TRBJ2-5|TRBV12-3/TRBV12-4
CASSLYRPGTSGQETQYF
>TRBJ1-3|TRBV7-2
CASSPGQGRNTIYF
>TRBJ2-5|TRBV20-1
CSAAQGDGGTQYF
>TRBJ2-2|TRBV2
CASSAGDYNTGELFF
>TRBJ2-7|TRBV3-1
CASSQDTGRADEQYF
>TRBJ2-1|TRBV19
CASSIGTPGNEQFF
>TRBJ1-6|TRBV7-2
CASSPRVFGRYNSPLHF
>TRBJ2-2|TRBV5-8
CASSSTSYRISTGELFF
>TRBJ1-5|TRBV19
CASSITGYRQPQHF
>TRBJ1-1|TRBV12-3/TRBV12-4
CASSPRQGLGTEAFF
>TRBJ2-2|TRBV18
CASSPITVGGELFF
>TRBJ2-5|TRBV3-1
CAIRRFEETQYF
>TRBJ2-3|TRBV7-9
CASSSLAGGPTLDTQYF
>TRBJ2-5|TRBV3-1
CASSQTRVETQYF
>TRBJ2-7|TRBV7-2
CASSLAGGTGAYEQYF
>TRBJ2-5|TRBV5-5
CASSLEGVRETQYF